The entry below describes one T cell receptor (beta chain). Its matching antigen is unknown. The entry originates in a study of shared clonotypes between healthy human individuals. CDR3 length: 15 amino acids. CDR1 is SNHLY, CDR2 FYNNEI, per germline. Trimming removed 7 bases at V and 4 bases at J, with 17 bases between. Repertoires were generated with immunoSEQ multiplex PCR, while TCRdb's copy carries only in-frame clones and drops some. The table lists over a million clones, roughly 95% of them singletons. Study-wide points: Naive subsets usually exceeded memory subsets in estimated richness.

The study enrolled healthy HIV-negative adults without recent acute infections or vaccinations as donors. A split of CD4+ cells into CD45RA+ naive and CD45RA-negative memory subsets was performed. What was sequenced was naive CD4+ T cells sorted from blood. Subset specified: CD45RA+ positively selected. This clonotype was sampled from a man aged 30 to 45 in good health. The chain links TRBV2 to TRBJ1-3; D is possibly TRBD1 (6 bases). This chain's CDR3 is CASTLGHYAGNTIYF. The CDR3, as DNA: TGTGCCAGCACATTGGGACACTATGCGGGAAACACCATATATTTT. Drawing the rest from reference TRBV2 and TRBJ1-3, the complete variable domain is EPEVTQTPSHQVTQMGQEVILRCVPISNHLYFYWYRQILGQKVEFLVSFYNNEISEKSEIFDDQFSVERPDGSNFTLKIRSTKLEDSAMYFCASTLGHYAGNTIYFGEGSWLTVV.